One sample yielded the 9 T cell receptor beta chains listed below, sequenced in a study of blood T cells in healthy people across ages. Combining a sample-barcoded 5' primer with a J-beta primer mix, a second PCR ran for roughly 7 to 12 cycles. A single record per CDR3 protein comes from TCRdb applying MiXCR to the 5' RACE reads. The sample holds fewer than 800,000 distinct CDR3 sequences, more than 20% seen once. Sequencing was done on a sample of blood. The receptors were gathered from a man aged 65-85 years in good health.

This rearrangement joins TRBV5-1 to TRBJ2-3; D is perhaps TRBD2 (5 bases). Germline CDR1 SGHRS, CDR2 YFSETQ. The CDR3 has 16 amino acids. Trimming took 4 bases from V and 0 from J, leaving 15 bases between them. As DNA, the CDR3 is TGCGCCAGCAGCCCCCCCCGGAGCGGAAGCACAGATACGCAGTATTTT. This codes for CASSPPRSGSTDTQYF.

V usage is TRBV12-3 or TRBV12-4 and J usage is TRBJ1-2; 7 bases are a match to TRBD1. J gave up 6 bases and V 6 bases, and 7 bases lay outside the gene matches. The CDR3 spans 13 residues. CDR3 region: CASRLTGDHGYTF. CDR3 nucleotides: TGTGCCAGCAGGCTAACAGGGGATCATGGCTACACCTTC.

The chain has TRBV25-1 and TRBJ1-4; tentative D call: TRBD1 (5 bases). Germline CDR1 is MGHDK and CDR2 is SYGVNS. The CDR3 runs 17 residues. V lost 1 base and J lost 5, with 17 bases in between. The CDR3 sequence is CASSELAGRGVNEKLFF. The DNA for the CDR3 is TGTGCCAGCAGTGAATTGGCAGGTCGGGGGGTCAATGAAAAACTGTTTTTT.

This clonotype was seen more than once but under ten times. The V and J genes are TRBV20-1 and TRBJ2-4; no definite D call. The germline CDR1 and CDR2 sequences are DFQATT and SNEGSKA (reference sequence). V was clipped by 3 bases and J by 0 bases, with 12 bases between them. The CDR3 consists of 15 residues. The CDR3 region is CSASLRLLAKNIQYF. The DNA of the CDR3 is TGCAGTGCTAGTTTGAGGTTATTAGCCAAAAACATTCAGTACTTC.

This clonotype was seen at least ten times. DNA for the CDR3: TGTGCCAGCAGCAACGCGTATAGGACAGGGGCCGTAGATTATGGCTACACCTTC. This gives the protein CASSNAYRTGAVDYGYTF. V usage is TRBV13 and J usage is TRBJ1-2; TRBD1 matches at 9 bases. Trimming took 5 bases from V and 5 from J; bases not matched to a gene: 18. The CDR3 sequence is 18 residues long. Germline V lookup: CDR1 PRHDT, CDR2 FYEKMQ (reference sequence).

This clonotype turned up a few times. The chain couples TRBV29-1 to TRBJ1-2; perhaps TRBD1 as D (5 bases). In germline, CDR1 is SQVTM, CDR2 ANQGSEA. Trimming took off 0 bases at V and 4 bases at J, with 15 bases between the two ends. The CDR3 has 15 amino acids. The CDR3 nucleotides read TGCAGCGTTGAAGATCTGGGACCCCCATCCTATGGCTACACCTTC. Translated, it gives CSVEDLGPPSYGYTF.

This chain uses TRBV4-3 with TRBJ2-5, with TRBD2 identical over 9 bases. Losses at the gene ends were 0 bases for V and 5 bases for J; bases not matched to a gene: 13. The CDR3 is 18 amino acids. CDR1 is LGHNA, CDR2 YSLEER, per germline. The CDR3 sequence: CASSQDPPAGGSRETQYF. CDR3 nucleotides: TGCGCCAGCAGCCAAGATCCCCCAGCGGGAGGATCACGGGAGACCCAGTACTTC.

The chain uses TRBV20-1 and TRBJ2-5; 9 nucleotides agree with TRBD1. The CDR3 extends over 12 amino acids. Germline V gene lookup returns CDR1 DFQATT and CDR2 SNEGSKA (reference sequence). The J segment lost 12 bases and the V segment lost 1 base, leaving 6 bases of the junction unmatched. DNA of the CDR3: TGCAGTGCTAGAGCCGCCCGACAGGGGGAGTACTTC. This encodes CSARAARQGEYF.

In this sample, this clonotype turned up once. The chain carries TRBV24-1 and TRBJ2-1; D is possibly TRBD2 (5 bases). The CDR3 has 15 residues. Germline V CDR1 and CDR2: KGHDR, SFDVKD. The ends were cut back, 4 bases at V and 10 bases at J, with 19 bases in the middle. The CDR3 bases are TGTGCCACCAGTGAAGGCAGGTTTGGGAGAGGGGAGCAGTTCTTC. Its translation: CATSEGRFGRGEQFF.